These 23 T cell receptor beta chains were sequenced from one sample in a study of long-term antiretroviral therapy in people with HIV. They ran version v3.0 of the immunoSEQ assay at survey level. Data came from immunoSEQ multiplex PCR; TCRdb stores just in-frame clones and leaves some out. Found here are 16,000 or so clones, 80% of them singletons; the top ten hold 4% to 5.5%. Sequencing was performed on unsorted PBMCs, taken 0.1 years before starting antiretroviral therapy. These receptors originate from a man aged 18 to 29 with HIV.

CDR3 in DNA: TGTGCCAGCAGCCACTACTCGGGCGAAATGAGCTATGGCTACACCTTC. Its translation is CASSHYSGEMSYGYTF. The rearrangement links TRBV7-9 to TRBJ1-2; the D is unclear. The germline CDR1 and CDR2 sequences are SEHNR and FQNEAQ (reference sequence). The CDR3 length is 16 residues. Trimming cost V 5 bases and J 4 bases, with 20 bases left between them.

The V call is TRBV13, the J call TRBJ1-4, with 7 bases that match TRBD1. The ends lost 4 bases at V and 3 bases at J; junction bases unmatched: 5. The CDR3 spans 15 residues. From germline, CDR1 is PRHDT and CDR2 FYEKMQ (reference sequence). In DNA, the CDR3 is TGTGCCAGCAGCTCCACGACAGGGTCTAATGAAAAACTGTTTTTT. Amino acid sequence: CASSSTTGSNEKLFF.

The J gene is TRBJ2-1, the V gene TRBV6-5; D uncertain. This CDR3 comprises 12 residues. Germline V gene lookup returns CDR1 MNHEY and CDR2 SVGAGI. The germline V and J ends were trimmed by 2 bases and 7 bases, with 6 bases remaining between them. CDR3 protein: CASSYTGNEQFF. The CDR3 DNA follows: TGTGCCAGCAGTTACACTGGGAATGAGCAGTTCTTC.

J is TRBJ1-5 and V is TRBV30; no clear D gene. Trimming cost V 2 bases and J 0 bases, with 11 bases left between them. Per the germline V gene, CDR1 is GTSNPN and CDR2 is SVGIG (reference sequence). This CDR3 has 15 residues. The CDR3 region is CAWSTGPYSNQPQHF. CDR3 DNA sequence: TGTGCCTGGAGTACGGGCCCCTATAGCAATCAGCCCCAGCATTTT.

The chain carries TRBV19 and TRBJ2-2, with a tentative D call TRBD1 (5 bases). Germline CDR1 is LNHDA and CDR2 is SQIVND (reference sequence). V was clipped by 3 bases and J by 2 bases, with 10 bases between them. This CDR3 has 15 residues. CDR3 amino acids: CASSISRANTGELFF. The CDR3 region has the DNA TGTGCCAGTAGTATTTCCAGGGCAAACACCGGGGAGCTGTTTTTT.

This chain links TRBV6-4 with TRBJ2-1; D may be TRBD2 (5 bases). Germline V gene data show CDR1 as MRHNA and CDR2 as SNTAGT. The CDR3 runs to 16 residues. The ends were cut back, 0 bases at V and 2 bases at J, with 11 bases in the middle. The CDR3 DNA is TGTGCCAGCAGTGACTCGAGGCGGGTCCCCTACAATGAGCAGTTCTTC. Amino acid sequence: CASSDSRRVPYNEQFF.

The V and J genes are TRBV5-1 and TRBJ2-1, with D hard to call. Germline CDR1 and CDR2: SGHRS and YFSETQ. The CDR3 has 13 residues. V was trimmed by 0 bases and J by 5 bases, leaving 6 bases between them. The CDR3: CASSLVQNNEQFF. CDR3 in DNA: TGCGCCAGCAGCTTGGTACAGAACAATGAGCAGTTCTTC.

The chain joins TRBV28 to TRBJ2-4, with D possibly being TRBD2 (5 bases). The germline V and J ends were trimmed by 7 bases and 0 bases, with 10 bases remaining between them. Germline-derived CDR1 and CDR2 are MDHEN and SYDVKM. The CDR3 has 14 amino acids. CDR3 nucleotides: TGTGCCAGCACTTGGGAGTTAGCCAAAAACATTCAGTACTTC. Protein sequence: CASTWELAKNIQYF.

This chain connects TRBV19 to TRBJ1-2; 8 positions match TRBD1. The CDR3 sequence is 14 residues long. The germline CDR1 and CDR2 sequences are LNHDA and SQIVND (reference sequence). V dropped 3 bases and J dropped 1; count of bases not matched to a gene: 1. CDR3: CASSIDRGNYGYTF. For the CDR3, the DNA is TGTGCCAGTAGTATCGACAGGGGTAACTATGGCTACACCTTC.

This chain links TRBV5-4 with TRBJ2-5; tentatively, D is TRBD1 (5 bases). The DNA end is a closer match to TRBJ2-7, so the J assignment may be wrong. Germline V gene sequence: CDR1 SGHNT, CDR2 YYREEE (reference sequence). This CDR3 contains 13 residues. The CDR3 region has the DNA TGTGCCAGCAGTAGACAGAGCTCCTACGAGCAGTACTTC. Translating it yields CASSRQSSYEQYF.

In DNA, the CDR3 is TGTGCCAGCAGCTTAGCGATTGGGGCAGGCATGAACACTGAAGCTTTCTTT. Protein product: CASSLAIGAGMNTEAFF. The chain is built from TRBV7-6 and TRBJ1-1; D perhaps matches TRBD1 (5 bases). The V end was cut by 0 bases, the J end by 0 bases, with 14 bases between. Germline CDR1 is SGHVS and CDR2 is FNYEAQ. The CDR3 runs 17 residues.

This sequence joins TRBV7-2 and TRBJ1-2, with D maybe TRBD1 (6 bases). Germline V gene lookup returns CDR1 SGHTA and CDR2 FQGNSA. The CDR3 has 14 residues. Trimming shortened V by 5 bases and J by 5 bases, and 15 bases separated the two germline ends. CDR3 coding DNA: TGTGCCAGCAGCACCTGGGGGGCTGGGTATGGCTACACCTTC. This translates into CASSTWGAGYGYTF. The complete variable domain, with remaining parts taken from reference TRBV7-2 and TRBJ1-2, reads GAGVSQSPSNKVTEKGKDVELRCDPISGHTALYWYRQSLGQGLEFLIYFQGNSAPDKSGLPSDRFSAERTGGSVSTLTIQRTQQEDSAVYLCASSTWGAGYGYTFGSGTRLTVV.

A few counts support this clone. The rearrangement links TRBV4-3 to TRBJ2-1; the D gene could be TRBD1 or TRBD2 (5 bases each). Germline V CDR1 and CDR2: LGHNA, YSLEER. V was cut by 1 base and J by 6 bases, with 10 bases left in between. This CDR3 spans 14 amino acids. The CDR3 loop is CASSQGTGLNEQFF. The CDR3 bases are TGCGCCAGCAGCCAAGGGACGGGGCTCAATGAGCAGTTCTTC.

The chain has TRBV7-2 and TRBJ2-2; TRBD1 aligns across 7 bases. The CDR3 contains 14 residues. V shed 7 bases and J 6 bases; nucleotides not matched to a gene: 8. Per the germline V gene, CDR1 is SGHTA and CDR2 is FQGNSA. As DNA, the CDR3 is TGTGCCAGCACCTTCGACAGGGTGGCCGGGGAGCTGTTTTTT. It translates to CASTFDRVAGELFF. Full variable domain (rest looked up from reference TRBV7-2 and TRBJ2-2): GAGVSQSPSNKVTEKGKDVELRCDPISGHTALYWYRQSLGQGLEFLIYFQGNSAPDKSGLPSDRFSAERTGGSVSTLTIQRTQQEDSAVYLCASTFDRVAGELFFGEGSRLTVL.

There are a few counts of this clone. The V call is TRBV7-2, the J call TRBJ2-7; TRBD1 might be the D (5 bases). Trimming took off 4 bases at V and 4 bases at J, with 11 bases between the two ends. This CDR3 is 13 amino acids long. The germline V gene encodes CDR1 SGHTA and CDR2 FQGNSA. The CDR3 sequence is CASSSGRGYEQYF. The CDR3 bases are TGTGCCAGCAGCTCAGGGCGTGGATACGAGCAGTACTTC.

This rearrangement joins TRBV28 to TRBJ1-4; D unclear. Germline CDR1 reads MDHEN; CDR2 reads SYDVKM. The CDR3 loop spans 15 amino acids. Trimming removed 7 bases at V and 6 bases at J, with 18 bases between. CDR3 nucleotides: TGTGCCAGCACCCCTCAGGAGGCCGGTCATGAAAAACTGTTTTTT. Translating it yields CASTPQEAGHEKLFF. The entire variable domain, with the rest obtained from reference TRBV28 and TRBJ1-4, is as follows: DVKVTQSSRYLVKRTGEKVFLECVQDMDHENMFWYRQDPGLGLRLIYFSYDVKMKEKGDIPEGYSVSREKKERFSLILESASTNQTSMYLCASTPQEAGHEKLFFGSGTQLSVL.

The chain links TRBV19 to TRBJ2-7, with TRBD1 matching over 7 bases. V was pared by 9 bases and J by 1 base, with 18 bases of the junction left unmatched. In germline, CDR1 is LNHDA, CDR2 SQIVND (reference sequence). This CDR3 region has 17 residues. The CDR3 bases are TGTGCCAGCCCGGGGTTCACAGGGGCTCCGCGTTCCTACGAGCAGTACTTC. Protein: CASPGFTGAPRSYEQYF.

V gene TRBV28 combines with J gene TRBJ2-6; D unclear. Trimming stripped 2 bases from V and 0 bases from J, with 8 bases between. The length of the CDR3 is 16 residues. Germline lookup yields CDR1 MDHEN and CDR2 SYDVKM. CDR3 sequence (DNA): TGTGCCAGCAGTTTAGGCCGGAGCTCTGGGGCCAACGTCCTGACTTTC. As protein: CASSLGRSSGANVLTF.

The V and J genes are TRBV6-6 and TRBJ1-1; D ambiguous. The ends were cut back, 7 bases at V and 2 bases at J, with 17 bases in the middle. This CDR3 contains 15 residues. The germline CDR1 and CDR2 sequences are MNHNY and SVGAGI (reference sequence). The CDR3 coding sequence is TGTGCCAGCACCTCGAACCCGGGTAAAAACACTGAAGCTTTCTTT. Its protein is CASTSNPGKNTEAFF.

As to this clone: One end of the junction varies from germline; a read error may be responsible. J is TRBJ2-7 and V is TRBV11-2; a possible D gene is TRBD2 (5 bases). This CDR3 region has 14 residues. Per germline, CDR1 SGHAT and CDR2 FQNNGV. The CDR3 region is CASSIGGTVTTGSF. The CDR3, as DNA: TGTGCCAGCAGCATAGGAGGCACGGTGACAACCGGCTCCTTC.

This clone was detected a few times. V gene TRBV6-5 combines with J gene TRBJ1-2; D is uncertain. Germline CDR1 MNHEY, CDR2 SVGAGI. The CDR3 spans 12 residues. The V end was cut by 4 bases, the J end by 4 bases, with 7 bases between. The CDR3 nucleotides read TGTGCCAGCAGTTCTCGCTTCTATGGCTACACCTTC. It codes for CASSSRFYGYTF.

This clone was detected a few times. The chain carries TRBV14 and TRBJ1-2; a weak D match, TRBD1 (5 bases). CDR1 SGHDN and CDR2 FVKESK come from the germline V gene. V lost 1 base and J 4 bases, leaving 13 bases between the germline ends. This CDR3 has 15 residues. The CDR3 loop is CASSQGIRQTYGYTF. The DNA of the CDR3 is TGTGCCAGCAGCCAAGGGATCCGACAGACCTATGGCTACACCTTC.

The J gene is TRBJ2-3, the V gene TRBV27; TRBD2 is a possible D gene (6 bases). Germline V lookup: CDR1 MNHEY, CDR2 SMNVEV (reference sequence). The V gene lost 3 bases and the J gene lost 2 bases, with 15 bases spanning the gap. This CDR3 is built from 16 residues. CDR3 amino acids: CASSFSSGGDTDTQYF. The CDR3 DNA sequence: TGTGCCAGCAGTTTCTCCTCCGGGGGTGACACAGATACGCAGTATTTT.